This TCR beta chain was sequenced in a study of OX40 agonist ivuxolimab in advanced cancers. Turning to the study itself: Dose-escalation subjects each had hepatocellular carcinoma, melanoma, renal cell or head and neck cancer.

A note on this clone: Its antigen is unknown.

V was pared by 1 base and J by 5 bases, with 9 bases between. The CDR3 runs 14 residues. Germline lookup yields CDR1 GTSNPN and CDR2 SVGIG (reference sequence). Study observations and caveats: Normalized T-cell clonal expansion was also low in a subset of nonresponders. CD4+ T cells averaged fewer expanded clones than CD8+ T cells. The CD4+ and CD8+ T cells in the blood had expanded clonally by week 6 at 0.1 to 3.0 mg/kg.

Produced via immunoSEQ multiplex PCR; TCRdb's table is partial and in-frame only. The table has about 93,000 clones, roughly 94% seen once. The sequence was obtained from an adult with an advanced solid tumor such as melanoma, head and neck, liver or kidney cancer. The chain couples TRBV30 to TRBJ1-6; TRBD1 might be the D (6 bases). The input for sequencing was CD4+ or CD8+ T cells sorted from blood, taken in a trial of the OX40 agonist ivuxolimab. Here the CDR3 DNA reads TGTGCCTGGAGTGAGGGACAAAATAATTCACCCCTCCACTTT. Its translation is CAWSEGQNNSPLHF.